The present TCR beta chain was sequenced within a study of T cells in Graves' hyperthyroidism and ophthalmopathy. TCR beta CDR3 region amplification was performed from RNA transcripts. Primed by the HTBI set, a first-round RT-PCR was run on the TCR CDR3. TCRdb reprocessed the multiplex PCR reads with MiXCR, giving one entry per CDR3 protein. The data show about 380,000 distinct CDR3 sequences, approximately 13% seen once. Whole-study results and caveats: A median 6.5 months before onset, the model predicted ophthalmopathy.

V gave up 1 base and J gave up 5 bases, with 12 bases separating them. The CDR3 has 14 residues. Germline values: CDR1 SGDLS, CDR2 YYNGEE. The table lists this clonotype with many counts. Its antigen remains unidentified. This chain connects TRBV9 to TRBJ1-2; D is unresolved. The material sequenced was blood. This receptor was obtained from a man aged 25 to 40 with Graves' hyperthyroidism that later progressed to Graves' ophthalmopathy. The CDR3 loop is CASSVNAYGYGYTF. CDR3 DNA sequence: TGTGCCAGCAGCGTAAACGCATATGGGTATGGCTACACCTTC.